The T cell receptor beta chain described here comes from a study of identifying expanded T cells in peripheral blood. Study-level results: Over about two and four weeks, about 15 and 19 clones changed, versus approximately 1.1 between replicates. Across healthy donors, higher total template counts meant significantly greater roughly two-week count variance.

Concerning this clone: Its antigen is not identified.

The ends lost 5 bases at V and 7 bases at J; junction bases unmatched: 7. In germline, CDR1 is SGHTA, CDR2 FQGNSA. The CDR3 length is 13 residues. The method was immunoSEQ multiplex PCR; TCRdb's version includes in-frame clones alone and lacks a portion of them. The sample lists 90,000 or so clones, around 87% occurring once. This TCR came from a person between 18 and 75 years old in good health. The V gene is TRBV7-2, the J gene TRBJ2-7; TRBD1 aligns across 8 bases. Sequenced: blood. The DNA for the CDR3 is TGTGCCAGCAGCCCGCGACAGGGGAGGGAGCAGTACTTC. This translates into CASSPRQGREQYF.